The T cell receptor beta chain described here comes from a study of cytomegalovirus exposure and HLA in healthy donors. Primers: 60 Vbeta forward and 13 Jbeta reverse. Only in-frame clones appear in the TCRdb table, and some are missing; sequencing was by immunoSEQ multiplex PCR. The sample has over 110,000 clones, roughly four fifths seen once. The germline V and J ends were trimmed by 2 bases and 2 bases, with 9 bases remaining between them. The CDR3 runs to 15 residues. CDR1 and CDR2 from the germline V gene are SEHNR and FQNEAQ (reference sequence). This clone was recorded a few times. Its antigen is still unknown. General study findings and limits: Further analysis was carried out later, and it showed several of the most significant clusters appearing linked to common viral pathogens.

The rearrangement joins TRBV7-9 to TRBJ1-4, with D possibly matching TRBD1 (6 bases). The source of this sequence is a male donor in good health and CMV-seronegative. Sample: PBMCs. CDR3 nucleotide sequence: TGTGCCAGCAGCTTACTACAGGGCACTAATGAAAAACTGTTTTTT. It encodes CASSLLQGTNEKLFF.